Shown below are 12 T cell receptor beta chains from a single sample sequenced in a study of CD8+CD57+ T cells in acquired aplastic anemia. The use of genomic DNA as template underpinned the TCR beta VDJ and CDR3 profiling. TCRdb re-derived calls from the reads in MiXCR, one entry per CDR3 protein. The table shows a few hundred thousand distinct CDR3 sequences, with 30% to 40% occurring only once. The specimen sequenced was sorted CD4+, CD8+, or CD8+CD57+ T cells (not recorded which) from PBMCs. The source is a human donor in good health, serving as a control.

This clonotype was counted ten times or more. This chain connects TRBV2 to TRBJ2-7; 14 bases map to TRBD2. The V segment lost 4 bases and the J segment 6 bases; nucleotides outside the gene matches: 5. Germline values: CDR1 SNHLY, CDR2 FYNNEI. The CDR3 runs 15 residues. CDR3 in amino acids: CASSVGTSGRLEQYF. The CDR3 DNA sequence: TGTGCCAGCAGTGTAGGGACTAGCGGGAGACTCGAGCAGTACTTC.

This clonotype was observed at least ten times. This rearrangement joins TRBV20-1 to TRBJ2-5; TRBD1 aligns across 10 bases. Per the germline V gene, CDR1 is DFQATT and CDR2 is SNEGSKA (reference sequence). This CDR3 has 13 amino acids. V shed 2 bases and J 7 bases; nucleotides not matched to a gene: 4. CDR3 sequence reads: CSARPGQGPTQYF. The CDR3 nucleotides are TGCAGTGCTAGACCGGGACAGGGGCCGACCCAGTACTTC.

The table lists this clonotype with a few counts. J is TRBJ1-4 and V is TRBV27; D ambiguous. This CDR3 is built from 17 residues. Germline-derived CDR1 and CDR2 are MNHEY and SMNVEV (reference sequence). The germline V and J ends were trimmed by 6 bases and 3 bases, with 20 bases remaining between them. CDR3 sequence (DNA): TGTGCCAGCAGCCCCGGGGTCCCGTTTTTCGCTAATGAAAAACTGTTTTTT. It is translated as CASSPGVPFFANEKLFF.

This chain joins TRBV29-1 and TRBJ2-7, with D possibly being TRBD1 or TRBD2 (6 bases each). Germline CDR1 and CDR2: SQVTM and ANQGSEA. The CDR3 consists of 13 residues. The V gene lost 8 bases and the J gene lost 7 bases, with 21 bases spanning the gap. For the CDR3, the DNA is TGCAGCTTCTCGGAGGGGGATCCCGGGGAGCAGTACTTC. Its translation: CSFSEGDPGEQYF.

The V call is TRBV20-1, the J call TRBJ1-1; D gene unclear. Germline V gives CDR1 DFQATT, CDR2 SNEGSKA (reference sequence). The CDR3 consists of 13 residues. V was shortened by 1 base and J by 8 bases, with 14 bases between the two germline ends. CDR3 sequence: CSARVSGRGEAFF. CDR3 sequence (DNA): TGCAGTGCTAGAGTTTCCGGACGGGGAGAAGCTTTCTTT.

With respect to this clonotype: One end of the junction fails to match germline, which may point to a read error. The chain combines TRBV5-1 with TRBJ1-5, with 9 bases identical to TRBD1. The CDR3 runs to 15 residues. Germline CDR1 is SGHRS and CDR2 is YFSETQ. CDR3 bases: TGCGCCCGCAGCTTGGTTACGGGACAGGGTCAGCCCCAGCATTTT. Amino acids: CARSLVTGQGQPQHF.

Comments on this clonotype: A much larger clonotype is one base distant, so this may be a read error. This chain joins TRBV5-1 and TRBJ2-7; 7 bases line up with TRBD1. The CDR3 extends over 15 amino acids. From germline, CDR1 is SGHRS and CDR2 YFSETQ. The junction had 5 bases not matched to a gene; V was cut back by 0 bases and J by 2 bases. CDR3 sequence (DNA): TGCGCCAGCAGCTTGGGCGACAGGGACCCCTACGAGCAGTACTTC. It codes for CASSLGDRDPYEQYF.

This clonotype was seen more than once but under ten times. This chain links TRBV15 with TRBJ2-3; 14 bases are shared with TRBD2. The CDR3 is made up of 16 amino acids. Germline CDR1 is LNHNV and CDR2 is YYDKDF (reference sequence). J lost 6 bases, V lost 6 bases, and 8 bases had no gene match. The CDR3 loop is CATRRGTSGGLDTQYF. As DNA, the CDR3 is TGTGCCACCAGGCGAGGGACTAGCGGGGGTTTGGATACGCAGTATTTT.

The rearrangement uses TRBV19 and TRBJ1-2, with unresolved D. Germline CDR1 reads LNHDA; CDR2 reads SQIVND (reference sequence). This CDR3 is 11 amino acids long. V shed 1 base and J shed 8 bases, with 5 bases lying between them. The CDR3 loop is CASSIGGGYTF. CDR3 nucleotide sequence: TGTGCCAGTAGTATAGGAGGGGGCTACACCTTC.

Remarks on this clonotype: Just one base apart from a much larger clone, this may be a read error. The chain combines TRBV7-3 with TRBJ1-3, with a weak D call TRBD1 (6 bases). CDR3 size: 17 residues. The germline V gene has CDR1 SGHTA and CDR2 FQGTGA. CDR3 sequence (DNA): TGTGCCAGCAGCTTAAGGAGTGGACAGATATCTGGAAACACCACATATTTT. Its translation is CASSLRSGQISGNTTYF.

The rearrangement links TRBV30 to TRBJ1-1; D gene uncertain. V was shortened by 0 bases and J by 1 base, with 6 bases between the two germline ends. This CDR3 spans 13 amino acids. CDR1 is GTSNPN, CDR2 SVGIG, per germline (reference sequence). The CDR3 DNA reads TGTGCCTGGAGTGTAGGAACGAACACTGAAGCTTTCTTT. Translation: CAWSVGTNTEAFF.

This clonotype appeared many times. CDR3 residues: CASRQGVSGEKLFF. In DNA form, the CDR3 reads TGTGCCAGCAGACAAGGGGTATCGGGTGAAAAACTGTTTTTT. This chain connects TRBV2 to TRBJ1-4; weak D call: TRBD1 (5 bases). The CDR3 covers 14 residues. Germline CDR1 is SNHLY and CDR2 is FYNNEI. V was clipped by 6 bases and J by 7 bases, with 15 bases between them.